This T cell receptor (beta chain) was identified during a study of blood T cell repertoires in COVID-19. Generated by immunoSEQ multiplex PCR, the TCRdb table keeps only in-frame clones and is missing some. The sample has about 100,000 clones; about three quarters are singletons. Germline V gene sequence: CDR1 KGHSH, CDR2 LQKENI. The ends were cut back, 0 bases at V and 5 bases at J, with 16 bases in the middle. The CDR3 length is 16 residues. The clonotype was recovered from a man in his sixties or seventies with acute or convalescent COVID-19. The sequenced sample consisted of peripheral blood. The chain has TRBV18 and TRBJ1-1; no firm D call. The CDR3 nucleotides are TGTGCCAGCTCACCACCCTTGGCCAGAGGAGGGACTGAAGCTTTCTTT. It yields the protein CASSPPLARGGTEAFF. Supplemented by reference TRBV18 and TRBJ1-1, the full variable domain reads NAGVMQNPRHLVRRRGQEARLRCSPMKGHSHVYWYRQLPEEGLKFMVYLQKENIIDESGMPKERFSAEFPKEGPSILRIQQVVRGDSAAYFCASSPPLARGGTEAFFGQGTRLTVV.